A selection of T cell receptor beta chains follows, all from one sample in a study of T cells after yellow fever vaccination. From the 5' RACE reads, TCRdb called clonotypes with MiXCR, one entry per CDR3 protein. The sample holds about 360,000 distinct CDR3 sequences, about 6% seen once. The sample consisted of PBMCs, taken 5 days after the yellow fever booster vaccination. These receptors were collected from a man aged 25-45 years who received the YFV17D yellow fever vaccine. Each CDR3 is given with its conserved first and last residue. The D gene is left open where the match is weak. Clone size, where shown, is once, few, many, or a class for clones that have expanded.

TRBJ2-4,TRBD1,TRBV4-1,few,CASSTGQGLHAKNIQYF
TRBJ2-1,TRBD2,TRBV7-3,.,CASSLYDVAGVNEQFF
TRBJ2-5,.,TRBV5-4,few,CASSSLSANRGYWGETQYF
TRBJ2-1,TRBD2,TRBV2,many,CASTQGLAGYNEQFF
TRBJ2-3,.,TRBV30,many,CAWRGPRGERTDTQYF
TRBJ2-2,.,TRBV24-1,many,CATSGGKEANTGELFF
TRBJ2-1,.,TRBV7-3,few,CASSYDADNEQFF
TRBJ2-2,TRBD2,TRBV12-3/TRBV12-4,many,CASSPQRLAGGELFF
TRBJ1-4,.,TRBV12-3/TRBV12-4,.,CASSLRSGDEKLFF
TRBJ2-5,.,TRBV7-9,few,CASSLDLSGRETQYF